Below are 32 T cell receptor beta chains sequenced from a single sample in a study of blood T cell repertoires in COVID-19. Sequencing used immunoSEQ multiplex PCR; TCRdb keeps in-frame clones, though not all of them. The table lists tens of thousands of clones, 88% of them singletons. The sample was PBMCs or T cells enriched from blood (not recorded which). The receptors were sampled from a woman aged 40 to 50 who had recovered from COVID-19.

J is TRBJ2-7 and V is TRBV7-8, with no clear D. Germline assignment: CDR1 SGHVS and CDR2 FQNEAQ. CDR3 length: 14 amino acids. The V end was cut by 0 bases, the J end by 3 bases, with 9 bases between. The CDR3 spells CASSLAYSNYEQYF. CDR3 nucleotide sequence: TGTGCCAGCAGCTTAGCTTACTCAAACTACGAGCAGTACTTC.

The CDR3 bases are TGCGCCAGCAGCTTCACGGGGGGAGCCACAGATACGCAGTATTTT. It codes for CASSFTGGATDTQYF. V usage is TRBV5-1 and J usage is TRBJ2-3, with TRBD2 identical over 7 bases. V shed 2 bases and J 2 bases; nucleotides not matched to a gene: 5. Germline-derived CDR1 and CDR2 are SGHRS and YFSETQ. The CDR3 totals 15 residues.

The rearrangement joins TRBV12-5 to TRBJ1-5; the D is unclear. V lost 4 bases and J 4 bases, leaving 11 bases between the germline ends. Germline CDR1 reads LGHNT; CDR2 reads FRNRAP. The CDR3 is 14 residues long. CDR3 sequence: CASGSGPTNQPQHF. CDR3 bases: TGTGCTAGTGGTTCCGGTCCCACTAATCAGCCCCAGCATTTT.

The genes are TRBV5-6 and TRBJ1-1; 7 nucleotides line up with TRBD1. Germline V gene sequence: CDR1 SGHDT, CDR2 YYEEEE. With 2 bases clipped from V and 5 bases from J, the junction kept 6 bases outside the gene matches. This CDR3 region has 14 residues. Written as DNA, the CDR3 is TGTGCCAGCAGCTTATTACAGGGGAGAACTGAAGCTTTCTTT. Its translation: CASSLLQGRTEAFF.

The V and J genes are TRBV29-1 and TRBJ2-3; 7 bases line up with TRBD1. This CDR3 has 13 amino acids. With 7 bases clipped from V and 0 bases from J, the junction kept 4 bases outside the gene matches. The germline V gene has CDR1 SQVTM and CDR2 ANQGSEA. Written as DNA, the CDR3 is TGCAGCGCGGCGACAGGGAGCACAGATACGCAGTATTTT. Translated, it gives CSAATGSTDTQYF.

V usage is TRBV6-5 and J usage is TRBJ2-3; 7 positions match TRBD2. V dropped 4 bases and J dropped 6; count of bases not matched to a gene: 7. The CDR3 length is 14 residues. Germline V CDR1 and CDR2: MNHEY, SVGAGI. CDR3: CASSSGTTQDTQYF. The CDR3 bases are TGTGCCAGCAGTTCCGGGACTACGCAGGATACGCAGTATTTT.

The chain joins TRBV15 to TRBJ2-2; D remains unclear. CDR1 is LNHNV and CDR2 is YYDKDF in the germline V gene (reference sequence). CDR3 size: 14 residues. The V gene lost 1 base and the J gene lost 5 bases, with 8 bases spanning the gap. The CDR3 DNA is TGTGCCACCAGCAGAGTTTACTGGACCGGGGAGCTGTTTTTT. The encoded protein is CATSRVYWTGELFF. Full variable domain (remainder filled in from reference TRBV15 and TRBJ2-2): DAMVIQNPRYQVTQFGKPVTLSCSQTLNHNVMYWYQQKSSQAPKLLFHYYDKDFNNEADTPDNFQSRRPNTSFCFLDIRSPGLGDTAMYLCATSRVYWTGELFFGEGSRLTVL.

J is TRBJ2-7 and V is TRBV11-3; D is possibly TRBD1 (5 bases). The V end was cut by 5 bases, the J end by 6 bases, with 17 bases between. This CDR3 is built from 14 residues. Germline CDR1 reads SGHNT; CDR2 reads YENEEA. CDR3 sequence: CASSLHRTASEQYF. CDR3 DNA: TGTGCCAGCAGCCTACACAGGACGGCTTCCGAGCAGTACTTC.

This clone was seen only a few times. The chain combines TRBV6-1 with TRBJ1-4; weak D call: TRBD1 (6 bases). Germline-derived CDR1 and CDR2 are MNHNS and SASEGT. The CDR3 covers 16 residues. The germline V and J ends were trimmed by 3 bases and 2 bases, with 13 bases remaining between them. CDR3: CASSDAGAPTNEKLFF. The CDR3 bases are TGTGCCAGCAGTGACGCAGGGGCACCGACTAATGAAAAACTGTTTTTT.

This chain joins TRBV18 and TRBJ2-1; 13 positions match TRBD2. V lost 0 bases to trimming and J lost 1 base; unmatched junction nucleotides: 15. Germline CDR1 KGHSH, CDR2 LQKENI. The CDR3 loop spans 22 amino acids. The CDR3: CASSPPSDRGLAGVRSYNEQFF. Written as DNA, the CDR3 is TGTGCCAGCTCACCACCGAGTGACAGAGGACTAGCGGGGGTAAGGTCCTACAATGAGCAGTTCTTC.

This chain connects TRBV5-4 to TRBJ2-3, with TRBD2 matching over 10 bases. Germline V gene sequence: CDR1 SGHNT, CDR2 YYREEE (reference sequence). The V and J ends lost 1 base and 4 bases, in that order; junction bases with no gene match: 3. The CDR3 runs to 15 residues. CDR3 in DNA: TGTGCCAGCAGCTTGAGACTAGCGGGCCCAGATACGCAGTATTTT. This gives the protein CASSLRLAGPDTQYF.

The rearrangement uses TRBV6-5 and TRBJ1-1; 8 bases line up with TRBD1. Germline V gene data show CDR1 as MNHEY and CDR2 as SVGAGI. V gave up 1 base and J gave up 11 bases; unmatched junction bases: 6. The CDR3 is 13 residues long. The DNA for the CDR3 is TGTGCCAGCAGTTACTTCGACAGGGGTATGGCTTTCTTT. As protein: CASSYFDRGMAFF.

This clone was picked up one time. This chain joins TRBV5-1 and TRBJ2-1, with 13 nucleotides matching TRBD2. V dropped 4 bases and J dropped 0; count of bases not matched to a gene: 16. The CDR3 consists of 21 residues. The V gene's germline CDR1 is SGHRS and CDR2 YFSETQ. The CDR3 nucleotides read TGCGCCAGCAGCCAGCCTCCGACTAGCGGGGGGCTGGAGAGCTCCTACAATGAGCAGTTCTTC. The encoded protein is CASSQPPTSGGLESSYNEQFF. The entire variable domain, with the rest obtained from reference TRBV5-1 and TRBJ2-1, is as follows: KAGVTQTPRYLIKTRGQQVTLSCSPISGHRSVSWYQQTPGQGLQFLFEYFSETQRNKGNFPGRFSGRQFSNSRSEMNVSTLELGDSALYLCASSQPPTSGGLESSYNEQFFGPGTRLTVL.

V gene TRBV18 combines with J gene TRBJ2-5; 9 bases line up with TRBD1. The CDR3 length is 16 residues. Germline V lookup: CDR1 KGHSH, CDR2 LQKENI. V lost 1 base to trimming and J lost 3 bases; unmatched junction nucleotides: 6. CDR3 bases: TGTGCCAGCTCACCACTGTACAGGGGGCGTGAAGAGACCCAGTACTTC. Protein sequence: CASSPLYRGREETQYF. Filled out from reference TRBV18 and TRBJ2-5, the complete variable domain reads NAGVMQNPRHLVRRRGQEARLRCSPMKGHSHVYWYRQLPEEGLKFMVYLQKENIIDESGMPKERFSAEFPKEGPSILRIQQVVRGDSAAYFCASSPLYRGREETQYFGPGTRLLVL.

The V and J genes are TRBV3-1 (or the pseudogene TRBV3-2) and TRBJ1-1; tentative D call: TRBD1 (6 bases). The CDR3 loop spans 13 amino acids. CDR1 and CDR2 from the germline V gene are LGHDT and YNNKEL (reference sequence). Trimming removed 6 bases at V and 3 bases at J, with 11 bases between. CDR3 protein: CASRLSGDTEAFF. CDR3 in DNA: TGTGCCAGCAGGCTGTCAGGGGACACTGAAGCTTTCTTT.

The chain carries TRBV5-1 and TRBJ1-2; TRBD1 agrees at 9 bases. The CDR3 runs to 15 residues. Germline CDR1 and CDR2: SGHRS and YFSETQ. V was clipped by 4 bases and J by 0 bases; unmatched bases: 4. The CDR3 here is CASSRGTGSNYGYTF. DNA of the CDR3: TGCGCCAGCAGCAGAGGGACAGGGTCTAACTATGGCTACACCTTC.

The rearrangement links TRBV6-5 to TRBJ1-2; 7 bases map to TRBD1. Germline loops: CDR1 MNHEY, CDR2 SVGAGI. J was trimmed by 3 bases and V by 6 bases; bases with no gene match: 4. This CDR3 has 13 amino acids. Written as DNA, the CDR3 is TGTGCCAGCAGGAAAACAGGGGACTATGGCTACACCTTC. Protein sequence: CASRKTGDYGYTF.

CDR3 nucleotide sequence: TGTGCCAGCAGCTCCCTACCGGGACAGGCCTATGGCTACACCTTC. It translates to CASSSLPGQAYGYTF. The chain combines TRBV7-2 with TRBJ1-2; 8 positions agree with TRBD1. The CDR3 runs 15 residues. V gave up 4 bases and J gave up 4 bases; unmatched junction bases: 8. Germline CDR1 reads SGHTA; CDR2 reads FQGNSA.

V gene TRBV5-4 combines with J gene TRBJ1-1; no definite D call. The CDR3 runs 12 residues. Germline lookup yields CDR1 SGHNT and CDR2 YYREEE (reference sequence). The V end was cut by 1 base, the J end by 2 bases, with 3 bases between. In DNA, the CDR3 is TGTGCCAGCAGCTTGATAAACACTGAAGCTTTCTTT. As protein: CASSLINTEAFF.

This clone was seen a single time. The junction differs from germline at one of its ends, possibly a read error. This CDR3 is CASSPRAWSRDREYNGQFF. The CDR3 region has the DNA TGTGCCAGCAGCCCCAGGGCGTGGTCTCGGGACAGGGAGTACAATGGGCAGTTCTTC. The V and J genes are TRBV7-8 and TRBJ2-1; TRBD1 agrees at 9 bases. The germline V gene encodes CDR1 SGHVS and CDR2 FQNEAQ. The CDR3 is made up of 19 amino acids.

The chain recombines TRBV4-2 with TRBJ2-3, with 13 bases fitting TRBD2. Unmatched junction bases numbered 3, after V lost 0 bases and J lost 0 bases. Germline V gene lookup returns CDR1 LGHNA and CDR2 YNFKEQ. CDR3 length: 18 amino acids. In nucleotides, the CDR3 is TGTGCCAGCAGCCAAGAGACTAGCGGGGGGACCAGCACAGATACGCAGTATTTT. Encoded protein: CASSQETSGGTSTDTQYF.

The J gene is TRBJ2-1, the V gene TRBV7-2; the match to TRBD2 covers 8 bases. The CDR3 spans 15 residues. Unmatched junction bases numbered 3, after V lost 3 bases and J lost 2 bases. The V gene's germline CDR1 is SGHTA and CDR2 FQGNSA. CDR3 sequence: CASSLRGAAYNEQFF. The CDR3 nucleotides read TGTGCCAGCAGCTTGCGGGGGGCCGCCTACAATGAGCAGTTCTTC.

The CDR3 DNA reads TGTGCCAGTAGGGGACTAGCGGGCGGTGGCACCGGGGAGCTGTTTTTT. It yields the protein CASRGLAGGGTGELFF. The genes are TRBV19 and TRBJ2-2; 12 bases are a match to TRBD2. Germline lookup yields CDR1 LNHDA and CDR2 SQIVND (reference sequence). V dropped 6 bases and J dropped 4; count of bases not matched to a gene: 6. There are 16 residues in the CDR3.

This rearrangement joins TRBV10-2 to TRBJ2-5; 12 bases are shared with TRBD2. Germline V gene data show CDR1 as WSHSY and CDR2 as SAAADI. V shed 9 bases, J shed 2 bases, and the junction held 4 bases outside the gene matches. CDR3 length: 14 amino acids. The CDR3 reads CASRLAGVQETQYF. The CDR3 region has the DNA TGCGCCAGTAGACTAGCGGGGGTACAAGAGACCCAGTACTTC.

The count of this clone is one. The chain couples TRBV9 to TRBJ1-1, with no clear D. CDR3 length: 13 residues. Germline lookup yields CDR1 SGDLS and CDR2 YYNGEE. Trimming took off 3 bases at V and 0 bases at J, with 6 bases between the two ends. The CDR3 loop is CASSDSLNTEAFF. The CDR3 DNA is TGTGCCAGCAGCGACAGCCTGAACACTGAAGCTTTCTTT.

DNA of the CDR3: TGTGCCAGCAGGCCGGCGGGGGGCGGCTATGGCTACACCTTC. Translation: CASRPAGGGYGYTF. The V gene is TRBV6-5, the J gene TRBJ1-2; D possibly corresponds to TRBD1 (6 bases). Germline V gives CDR1 MNHEY, CDR2 SVGAGI. The V end lost 6 bases, the J end lost 4 bases, and 15 bases lay between the germline ends. This CDR3 contains 14 residues.

This clone was observed once. V gene TRBV2 combines with J gene TRBJ2-2; maybe TRBD1 (5 bases). CDR3 size: 13 residues. The V end lost 8 bases, the J end lost 4 bases, and 11 bases lay between the germline ends. Germline V gives CDR1 SNHLY, CDR2 FYNNEI. CDR3 nucleotides: TGTGCCAGCGGGCAGGGTCCCACCGGGGAGCTGTTTTTT. Translating it yields CASGQGPTGELFF.

V and J are TRBV2 and TRBJ2-7; TRBD2 might be the D (6 bases). The CDR3 covers 16 residues. Looked up from germline, CDR1 is SNHLY and CDR2 is FYNNEI. Deletions cut 6 bases from V and 5 bases from J, with 23 bases between. The CDR3 here is CASSVPADYTDDEQYF. The CDR3 DNA reads TGTGCCAGCAGCGTACCCGCGGACTATACAGACGACGAGCAGTACTTC. The variable domain in full, completed from reference TRBV2 and TRBJ2-7, reads EPEVTQTPSHQVTQMGQEVILRCVPISNHLYFYWYRQILGQKVEFLVSFYNNEISEKSEIFDDQFSVERPDGSNFTLKIRSTKLEDSAMYFCASSVPADYTDDEQYFGPGTRLTVT.

V is TRBV5-1 and J is TRBJ1-3; TRBD1 is a possible D gene (5 bases). From germline, CDR1 is SGHRS and CDR2 YFSETQ. The V and J ends lost 4 bases and 4 bases respectively, with 15 bases between them. The CDR3 spans 15 residues. CDR3 sequence (DNA): TGCGCCAGCAGCCCCGACAGCAACCTCGGAAACACCATATATTTT. Its protein is CASSPDSNLGNTIYF.

The chain has TRBV3-1 (or the pseudogene TRBV3-2) and TRBJ1-2; maybe TRBD1 (6 bases). Trimming pared 5 bases from V and 3 bases from J, leaving 13 bases between. From germline, CDR1 is LGHDT and CDR2 YNNKEL (reference sequence). The CDR3 is made up of 14 amino acids. As DNA, the CDR3 is TGTGCCAGCAGCGAACCCGGACAGCACTATGGCTACACCTTC. This translates into CASSEPGQHYGYTF.

This chain links TRBV5-1 with TRBJ1-6; possibly TRBD1 for D (6 bases). Trimming removed 0 bases from V and 5 bases from J, with 12 bases in between. This CDR3 region has 16 residues. CDR1 and CDR2 from the germline V gene are SGHRS and YFSETQ. CDR3 in DNA: TGCGCCAGCAGCTTGGAACAGGGATGGAATAATTCACCCCTCCACTTT. This codes for CASSLEQGWNNSPLHF. Supplemented by reference TRBV5-1 and TRBJ1-6, the full variable domain reads KAGVTQTPRYLIKTRGQQVTLSCSPISGHRSVSWYQQTPGQGLQFLFEYFSETQRNKGNFPGRFSGRQFSNSRSEMNVSTLELGDSALYLCASSLEQGWNNSPLHFGNGTRLTVT.

The chain joins TRBV2 to TRBJ1-1; tentative D call: TRBD1 (5 bases). The germline CDR1 and CDR2 sequences are SNHLY and FYNNEI. Deletions cut 6 bases from V and 6 bases from J, with 5 bases between. The CDR3 runs to 10 residues. CDR3 sequence: CASRGPEAFF. The CDR3 nucleotides are TGTGCCAGCAGGGGGCCTGAAGCTTTCTTT. Complete variable domain (other parts from reference TRBV2 and TRBJ1-1): EPEVTQTPSHQVTQMGQEVILRCVPISNHLYFYWYRQILGQKVEFLVSFYNNEISEKSEIFDDQFSVERPDGSNFTLKIRSTKLEDSAMYFCASRGPEAFFGQGTRLTVV.